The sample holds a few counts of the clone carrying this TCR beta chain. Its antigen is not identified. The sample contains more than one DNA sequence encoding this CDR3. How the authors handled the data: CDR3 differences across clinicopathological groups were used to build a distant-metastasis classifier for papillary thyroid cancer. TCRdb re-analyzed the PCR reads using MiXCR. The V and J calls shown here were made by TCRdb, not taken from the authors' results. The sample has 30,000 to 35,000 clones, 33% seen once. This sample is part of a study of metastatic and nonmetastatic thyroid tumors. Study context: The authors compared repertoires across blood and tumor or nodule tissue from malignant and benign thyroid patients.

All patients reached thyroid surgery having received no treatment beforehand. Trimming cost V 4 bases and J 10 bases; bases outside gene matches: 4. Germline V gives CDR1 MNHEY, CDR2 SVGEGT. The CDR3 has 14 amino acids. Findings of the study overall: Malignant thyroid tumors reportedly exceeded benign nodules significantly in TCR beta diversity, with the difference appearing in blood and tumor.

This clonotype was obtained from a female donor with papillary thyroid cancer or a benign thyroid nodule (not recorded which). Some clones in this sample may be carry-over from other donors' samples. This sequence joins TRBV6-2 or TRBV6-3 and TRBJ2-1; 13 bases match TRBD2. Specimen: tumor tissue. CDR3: CASSSGLAGSEQFF. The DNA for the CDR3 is TGTGCCAGCAGTTCGGGACTAGCGGGGTCCGAGCAGTTCTTC.